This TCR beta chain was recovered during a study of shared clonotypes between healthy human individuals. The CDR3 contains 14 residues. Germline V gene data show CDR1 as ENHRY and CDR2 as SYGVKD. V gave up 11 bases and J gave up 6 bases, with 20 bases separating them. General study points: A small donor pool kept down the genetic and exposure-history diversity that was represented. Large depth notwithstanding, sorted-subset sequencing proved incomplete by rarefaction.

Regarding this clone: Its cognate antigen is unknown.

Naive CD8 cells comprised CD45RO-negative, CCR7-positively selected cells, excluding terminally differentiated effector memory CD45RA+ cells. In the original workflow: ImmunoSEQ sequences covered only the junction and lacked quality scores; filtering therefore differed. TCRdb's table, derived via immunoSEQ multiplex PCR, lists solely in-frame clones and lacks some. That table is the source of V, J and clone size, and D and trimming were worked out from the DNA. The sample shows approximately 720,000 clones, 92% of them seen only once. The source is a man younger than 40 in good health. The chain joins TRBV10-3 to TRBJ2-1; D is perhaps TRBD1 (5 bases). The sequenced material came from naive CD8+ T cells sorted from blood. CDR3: CAVLRENQGNEQFF. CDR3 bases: TGTGCCGTCCTCCGTGAAAACCAGGGCAATGAGCAGTTCTTC.